This T cell receptor beta chain stems from a study of blood T cell repertoires in COVID-19 (dated by TCRdb to the early 2020s). As for the study more broadly: The collaborator samples originated in the United States, Italy and Spain and spanned the acute and convalescent phases of COVID-19. The material from the prospective study consisted of cDNA or gDNA derived from T cells, B-cell-depleted T cells, or PBMCs. A de-identified subject ID, COVID-19 status, age in years and sex were almost always included in the sample metadata. Where available, HLA class I and class II types were taken from metadata supplied by the sample provider and were not determined by assay-based typing. Subjects who had been exposed to COVID-19, were actively infected with it, or had recovered from it provided the deeply sampled blood TCRbeta repertoires that made up the dataset. The repertoires were released in a freely available public database meant as a resource for research on the immune response to SARS-CoV-2. The samples were drawn from two sources: the first 160 participants of the ongoing ImmuneRACE study, and 1,254 subjects contributed by 6 global collaborators. The investigation overall reported the following: How much clinical and demographic metadata was included differed by source and by participant, and the metadata was provided uncurated.

As for this clone: Its antigen has not been determined. Nothing much larger sits one base from this clone, and base qualities are not available.

The collaborating institutions used their own protocols to collect whole blood in K2EDTA tubes. For TCRbeta analysis, collaborators shipped samples as frozen whole blood, isolated PBMCs, or DNA extracted from either of those sample types. The cysteine opens and the phenylalanine closes a CDR3 of 15 amino acids. The sequence is cut down to CDR3 DNA, 45 bases in frame from base 1. From the germline V gene (reference sequence), CDR1 is SEHNR and CDR2 is FQNEAQ. At the junction V is shortened by 2 bases and J by 3 bases; bases outside the gene matches: 3. TCRbeta CDR3 regions were amplified from genomic DNA by means of the immunoSEQ Assay, a bias-controlled multiplex PCR. The study's own analysis went as follows. Nucleated cell counts per sample were estimated from amplification of reference gene primers within the assay. Sequence reads were collapsed and filtered to measure the absolute abundance of every unique TCRbeta CDR3 rearrangement. For each sample, productive Simpson clonality was calculated as the square root of Simpson's diversity index over productive rearrangements. Not all clones reach the TCRdb copy of this immuneACCESS table, which keeps in-frame sequences only. Checked studies attribute under half of the gap to unresolved V genes and leave the rest unexplained. The DNA was the basis for D and trimming; V, J and clone size are from that table. The sample data list fewer than 250,000 clones, and roughly 94% of these were observed just once. The top ten hold more than 0.95% of the sample.

The origin of this receptor is a young man with acute or convalescent COVID-19. The specimen was peripheral blood. The rearrangement joined TRBV7-9 to TRBJ2-1; the central 8 bases match TRBD2. The CDR3 reads CASSLRLAGYNEQFF. Here is the DNA: TGTGCCAGCAGCTTACGGCTAGCGGGCTACAATGAGCAGTTCTTC.